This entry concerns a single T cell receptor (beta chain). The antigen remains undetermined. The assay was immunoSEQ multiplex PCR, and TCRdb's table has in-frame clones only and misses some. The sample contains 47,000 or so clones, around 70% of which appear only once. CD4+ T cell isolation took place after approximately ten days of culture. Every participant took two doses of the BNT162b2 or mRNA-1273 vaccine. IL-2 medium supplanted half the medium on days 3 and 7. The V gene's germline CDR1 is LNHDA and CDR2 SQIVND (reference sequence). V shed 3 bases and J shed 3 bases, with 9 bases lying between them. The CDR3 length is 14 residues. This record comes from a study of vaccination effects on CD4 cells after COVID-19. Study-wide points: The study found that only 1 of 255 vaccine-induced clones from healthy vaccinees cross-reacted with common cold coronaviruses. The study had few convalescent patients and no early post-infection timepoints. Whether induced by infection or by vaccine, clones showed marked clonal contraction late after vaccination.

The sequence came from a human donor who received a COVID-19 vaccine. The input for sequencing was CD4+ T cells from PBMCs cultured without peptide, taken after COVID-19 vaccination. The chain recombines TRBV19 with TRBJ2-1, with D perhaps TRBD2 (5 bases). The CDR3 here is CASSMVANYNEQFF. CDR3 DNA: TGTGCCAGTAGTATGGTAGCGAACTACAATGAGCAGTTCTTC. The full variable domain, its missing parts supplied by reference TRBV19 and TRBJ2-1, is DGGITQSPKYLFRKEGQNVTLSCEQNLNHDAMYWYRQDPGQGLRLIYYSQIVNDFQKGDIAEGYSVSREKKESFPLTVTSAQKNPTAFYLCASSMVANYNEQFFGPGTRLTVL.